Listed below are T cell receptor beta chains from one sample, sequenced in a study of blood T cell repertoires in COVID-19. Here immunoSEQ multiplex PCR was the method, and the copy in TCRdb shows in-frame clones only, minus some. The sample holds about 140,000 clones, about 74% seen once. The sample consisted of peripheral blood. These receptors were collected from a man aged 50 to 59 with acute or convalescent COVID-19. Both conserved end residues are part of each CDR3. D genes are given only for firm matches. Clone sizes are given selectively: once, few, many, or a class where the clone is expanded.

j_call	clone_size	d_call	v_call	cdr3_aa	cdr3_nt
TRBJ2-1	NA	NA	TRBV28	CASSGDEQFF	TGTGCCAGCAGCGGTGATGAGCAGTTCTTC
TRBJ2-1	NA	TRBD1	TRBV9	CASSVYAGTGFYNEQFF	TGTGCCAGCAGCGTCTACGCCGGGACAGGGTTCTACAATGAGCAGTTCTTC
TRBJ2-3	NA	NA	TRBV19	CASSNSPDRDTQYF	TGTGCCAGTAGTAACAGCCCGGACAGAGATACGCAGTATTTT
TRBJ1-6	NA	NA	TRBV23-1	CASSQCSGMVYNSPLHF	TGCGCCAGCAGTCAATGCTCAGGTATGGTGTATAATTCACCCCTCCACTTT
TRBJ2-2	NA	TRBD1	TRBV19	CASSRTGVETGELFF	TGTGCCAGTAGCAGGACAGGGGTGGAGACCGGGGAGCTGTTTTTT
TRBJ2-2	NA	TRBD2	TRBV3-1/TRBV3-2	CASSVSGGAGELFF	TGTGCCAGCAGCGTTAGCGGGGGCGCCGGGGAGCTGTTTTTT
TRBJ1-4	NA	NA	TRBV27	CASSSIWPATNEKLFF	TGTGCCAGCAGTTCAATCTGGCCTGCAACTAATGAAAAACTGTTTTTT
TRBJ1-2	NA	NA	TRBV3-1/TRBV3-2	CATGPTDHYGYTF	TGTGCCACCGGCCCGACAGACCACTATGGCTACACCTTC
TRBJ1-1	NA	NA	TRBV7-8	CATSKEIMNTEAFF	TGTGCCACCTCAAAGGAGATAATGAACACTGAAGCTTTCTTT
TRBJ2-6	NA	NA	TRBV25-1	CASSRGGANVLTF	TGTGCCAGCAGTAGAGGGGGGGCCAACGTCCTGACTTTC
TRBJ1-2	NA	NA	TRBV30	CAYRRDYGYTF	TGTGCCTACCGCCGGGACTATGGCTACACCTTC
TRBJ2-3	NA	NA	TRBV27	CASSLRLARADTQYF	TGTGCCAGCAGTTTAAGGTTAGCCCGGGCAGATACGCAGTATTTT
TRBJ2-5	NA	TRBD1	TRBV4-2	CASSQTGAEEETQYF	TGTGCCAGCAGCCAAACAGGGGCAGAAGAAGAGACCCAGTACTTC
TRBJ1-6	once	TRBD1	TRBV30	CAWSSGQYNSPLHF	TGTGCCTGGAGTTCGGGACAGTATAATTCACCCCTCCACTTT
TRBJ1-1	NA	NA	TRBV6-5	CASTLTSNTEAFF	TGTGCCAGCACCCTGACATCGAACACTGAAGCTTTCTTT
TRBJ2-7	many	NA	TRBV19	CASSIAGDRQYF	TGTGCCAGTAGTATAGCGGGGGACCGGCAGTACTTC
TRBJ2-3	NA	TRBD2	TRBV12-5	CASGLVRFGGGGTDTQYF	TGTGCTAGTGGTTTGGTACGCTTTGGCGGGGGGGGCACAGATACGCAGTATTTT
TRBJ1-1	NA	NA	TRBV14	CASSQDRGTEAFF	TGTGCCAGCAGCCAAGATCGCGGGACTGAAGCTTTCTTT
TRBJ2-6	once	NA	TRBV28	CASSLWSSGANVLTF	TGTGCCAGCAGTTTGTGGAGCTCTGGGGCCAACGTCCTGACTTTC
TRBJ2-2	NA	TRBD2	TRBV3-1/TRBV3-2	CASSQREVDTGELFF	TGTGCCAGCAGCCAACGGGAGGTGGACACCGGGGAGCTGTTTTTT
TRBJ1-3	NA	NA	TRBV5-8	CASSFRRGSGNTIYF	TGTGCCAGCAGCTTTCGCAGGGGCTCTGGAAACACCATATATTTT
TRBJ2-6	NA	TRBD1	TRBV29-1	CSVETGGGGANVLTF	TGCAGCGTTGAGACAGGGGGCGGTGGGGCCAACGTCCTGACTTTC
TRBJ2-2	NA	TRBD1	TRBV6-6	CASSYAGGARTGELFF	TGTGCCAGCAGTTACGCAGGGGGCGCCAGGACCGGGGAGCTGTTTTTT
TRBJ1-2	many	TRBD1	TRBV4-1	CASSPSGQGTYGYTF	TGCGCCAGCAGCCCTTCTGGACAGGGTACCTATGGCTACACCTTC
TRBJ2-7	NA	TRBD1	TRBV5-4	CASSLPNPGTGDEQYF	TGTGCCAGCAGCTTACCAAATCCCGGGACAGGGGACGAGCAGTACTTC
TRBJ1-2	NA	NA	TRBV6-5	CASSLEVLGYTF	TGTGCCAGCAGCCTGGAGGTGCTCGGCTACACCTTC
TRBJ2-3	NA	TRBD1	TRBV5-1	CASRDRSSTDTQYF	TGCGCCAGCAGGGACAGGTCGAGCACAGATACGCAGTATTTT
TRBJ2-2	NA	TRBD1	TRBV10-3	CAISGTGRNGELFF	TGTGCCATCAGTGGGACAGGGAGGAACGGGGAGCTGTTTTTT